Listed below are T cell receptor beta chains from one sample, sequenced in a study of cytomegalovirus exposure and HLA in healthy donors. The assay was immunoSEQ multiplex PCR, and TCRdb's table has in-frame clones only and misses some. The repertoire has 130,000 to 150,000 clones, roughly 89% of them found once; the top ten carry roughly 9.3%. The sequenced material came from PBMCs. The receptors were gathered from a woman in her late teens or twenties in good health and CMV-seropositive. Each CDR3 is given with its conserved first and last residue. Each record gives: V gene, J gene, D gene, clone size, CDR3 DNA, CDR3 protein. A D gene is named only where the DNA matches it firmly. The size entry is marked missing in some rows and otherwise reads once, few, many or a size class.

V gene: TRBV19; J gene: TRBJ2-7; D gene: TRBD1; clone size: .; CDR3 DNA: TGTGCCAGTAGTATAGGACAGGGCTACGAGCAGTACTTC; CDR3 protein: CASSIGQGYEQYF
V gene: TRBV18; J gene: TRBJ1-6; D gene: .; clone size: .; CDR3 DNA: TGTGCCAGCTCACCACAGACACATTATAATTCACCCCTCCACTTT; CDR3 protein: CASSPQTHYNSPLHF
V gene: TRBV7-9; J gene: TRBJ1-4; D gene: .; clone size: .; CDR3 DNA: TGTGCCAGCAGCTTGAGCTTCGGACAGTGGCATGAAAAACTGTTTTTT; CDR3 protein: CASSLSFGQWHEKLFF
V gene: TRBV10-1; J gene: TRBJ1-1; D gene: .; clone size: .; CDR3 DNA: TGCGCCTTAAACACTGAAGCTTTCTTT; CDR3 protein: CALNTEAFF
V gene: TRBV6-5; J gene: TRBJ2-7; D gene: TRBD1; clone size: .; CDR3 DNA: TGTGCCAGCAGTTACTCAGGGGGCCCGACCGAGCAGTACTTC; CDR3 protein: CASSYSGGPTEQYF
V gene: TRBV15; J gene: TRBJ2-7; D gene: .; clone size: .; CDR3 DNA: TGTGCCACCAGTCGGACCGGGACTGGGACCTACGAGCAGTACTTC; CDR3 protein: CATSRTGTGTYEQYF
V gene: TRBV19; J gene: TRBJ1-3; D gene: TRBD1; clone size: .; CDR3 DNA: TGTGCCAGTAGTCTGGGGACAGGGCGGAGCTCTGGAAACACCATATATTTT; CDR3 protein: CASSLGTGRSSGNTIYF
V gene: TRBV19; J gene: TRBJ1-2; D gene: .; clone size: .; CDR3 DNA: TGTGCCAGTAGTATTTCAGCGCTCTATGGCTACACCTTC; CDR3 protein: CASSISALYGYTF
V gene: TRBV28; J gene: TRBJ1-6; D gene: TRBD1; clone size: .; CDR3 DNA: TGTGCCAGTTACAGGGGATTCTCCTATAATTCACCCCTCCACTTT; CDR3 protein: CASYRGFSYNSPLHF
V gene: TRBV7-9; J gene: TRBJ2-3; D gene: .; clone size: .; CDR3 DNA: TGTGCCAGCAGCTTATATCTAGATACGCAGTATTTT; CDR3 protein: CASSLYLDTQYF
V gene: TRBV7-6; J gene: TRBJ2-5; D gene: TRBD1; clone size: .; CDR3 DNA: TGTGCCAGCAGCTCCACAGGGGGCGGTGAGACCCAGTACTTC; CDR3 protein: CASSSTGGGETQYF
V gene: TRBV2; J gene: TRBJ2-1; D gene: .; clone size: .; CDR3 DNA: TGTGCCAGCAGGGAGGGAGTGCAATCTAGTGAGCAGTTCTTC; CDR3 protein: CASREGVQSSEQFF
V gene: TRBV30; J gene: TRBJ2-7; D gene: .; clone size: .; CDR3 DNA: TGTGCCTGGAGTAGAGGACTCGGAGCCGACGAGCAGTACTTC; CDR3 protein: CAWSRGLGADEQYF
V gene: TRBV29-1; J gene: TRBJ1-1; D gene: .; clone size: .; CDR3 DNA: TGCAGCGTTGATACCAATAGGGGGACTGAAGCTTTCTTT; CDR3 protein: CSVDTNRGTEAFF
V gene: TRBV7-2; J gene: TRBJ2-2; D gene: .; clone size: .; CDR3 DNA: TGTGCCAGCAGCTTAGCGAGGGCGAACACCGGGGAGCTGTTTTTT; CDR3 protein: CASSLARANTGELFF
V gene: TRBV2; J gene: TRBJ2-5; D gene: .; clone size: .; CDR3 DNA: TGTGCCAGCAGCCCTGGGCGGAGGGGAGAGACCCAGTACTTC; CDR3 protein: CASSPGRRGETQYF
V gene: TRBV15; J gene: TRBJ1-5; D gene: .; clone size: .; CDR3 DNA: TGTGCCACCAGCAGAGTAGGTGCCACCTATACGGGGGAGCCCCAGCATTTT; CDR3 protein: CATSRVGATYTGEPQHF
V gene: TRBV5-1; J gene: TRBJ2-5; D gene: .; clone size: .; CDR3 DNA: TGCGCCAGCAGCTTGCCGTTTGGGTACAAGGGGCGCGGACAAGAGACCCAGTACTTC; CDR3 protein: CASSLPFGYKGRGQETQYF
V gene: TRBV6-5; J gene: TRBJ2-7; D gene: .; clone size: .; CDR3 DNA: TGTGCCAGCAGTTACGGAGGTGGGCCCGCCTACGAGCAGTACTTC; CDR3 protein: CASSYGGGPAYEQYF
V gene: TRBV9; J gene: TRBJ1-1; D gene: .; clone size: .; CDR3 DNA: TGTGCCAGCAGCCTTCCTCGTAAGGGAGGCCACACTGAAGCTTTCTTT; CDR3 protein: CASSLPRKGGHTEAFF
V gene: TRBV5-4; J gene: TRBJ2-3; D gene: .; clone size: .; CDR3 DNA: TGTGCCAGCAGCTTTCCACTAGCACCGGGTGATACGCAGTATTTT; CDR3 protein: CASSFPLAPGDTQYF
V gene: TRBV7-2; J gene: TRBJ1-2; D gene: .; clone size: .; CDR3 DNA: TGTGCCAGCAGCTTAGAGTCCAGGGCCCCCTATGGCTACACCTTC; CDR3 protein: CASSLESRAPYGYTF
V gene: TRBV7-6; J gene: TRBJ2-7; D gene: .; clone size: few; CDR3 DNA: TGTGCCAGCAGCAAAGAAGCTAATGGCGAGCAGTACTTC; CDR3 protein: CASSKEANGEQYF
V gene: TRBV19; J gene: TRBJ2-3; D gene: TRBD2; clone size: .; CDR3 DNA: TGTGCCAGTAGTATTGCCAGCGGGGGGGCGACAGATACGCAGTATTTT; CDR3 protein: CASSIASGGATDTQYF
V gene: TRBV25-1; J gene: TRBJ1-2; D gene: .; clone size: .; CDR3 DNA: TGTGCCAGCAGTTCGGTAATCGAAGAGGGCTACACCTTC; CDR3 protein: CASSSVIEEGYTF
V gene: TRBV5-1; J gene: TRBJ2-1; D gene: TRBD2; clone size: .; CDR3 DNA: TGCGCCAGCAGCTCCAGCGGGGGGCGGAGCTCCTACAATGAGCAGTTCTTC; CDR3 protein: CASSSSGGRSSYNEQFF
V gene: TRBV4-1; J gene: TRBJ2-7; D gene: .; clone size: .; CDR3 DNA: TGCGCCAGCAGCCAAGATGGAGGCCTGAGGGAGTACTTC; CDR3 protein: CASSQDGGLREYF
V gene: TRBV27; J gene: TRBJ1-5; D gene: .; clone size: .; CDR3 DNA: TGTGCCAGCAGTGCACTTCTGGGGGAGGCTCAGCCCCAGCATTTT; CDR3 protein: CASSALLGEAQPQHF
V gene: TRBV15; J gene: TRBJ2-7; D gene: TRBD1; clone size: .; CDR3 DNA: TGTGCCACCAGCAGAGGCCGACAGGGCTACGAGCAGTACTTC; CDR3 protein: CATSRGRQGYEQYF
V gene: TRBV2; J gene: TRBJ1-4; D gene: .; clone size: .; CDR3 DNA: TGTGCCAGCAGTTCCCAGGCCCTTGGTGAAAAACTGTTTTTT; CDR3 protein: CASSSQALGEKLFF
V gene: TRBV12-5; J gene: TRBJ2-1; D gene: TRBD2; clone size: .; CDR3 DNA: TGTGCTAGTGTAAAGGGACTAGGGGCGAACTCCTACAATGAGCAGTTCTTC; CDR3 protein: CASVKGLGANSYNEQFF
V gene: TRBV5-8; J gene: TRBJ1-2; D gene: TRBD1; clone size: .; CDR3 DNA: TGTGCCAGCAGCCCCATAACTTGGACAGGGTTCAGGGGCTACACCTTC; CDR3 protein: CASSPITWTGFRGYTF